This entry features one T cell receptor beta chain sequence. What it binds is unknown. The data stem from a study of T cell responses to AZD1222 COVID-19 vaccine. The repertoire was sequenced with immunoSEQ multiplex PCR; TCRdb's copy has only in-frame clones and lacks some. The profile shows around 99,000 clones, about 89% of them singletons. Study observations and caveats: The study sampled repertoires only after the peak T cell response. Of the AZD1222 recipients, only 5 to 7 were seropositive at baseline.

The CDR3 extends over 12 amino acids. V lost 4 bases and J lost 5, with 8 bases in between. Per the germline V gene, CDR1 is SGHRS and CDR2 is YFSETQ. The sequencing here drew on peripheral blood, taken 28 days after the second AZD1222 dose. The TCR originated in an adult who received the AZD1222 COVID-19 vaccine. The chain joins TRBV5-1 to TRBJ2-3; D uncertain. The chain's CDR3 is CASSPSGDTQYF. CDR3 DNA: TGCGCCAGCAGCCCTTCGGGAGATACGCAGTATTTT.